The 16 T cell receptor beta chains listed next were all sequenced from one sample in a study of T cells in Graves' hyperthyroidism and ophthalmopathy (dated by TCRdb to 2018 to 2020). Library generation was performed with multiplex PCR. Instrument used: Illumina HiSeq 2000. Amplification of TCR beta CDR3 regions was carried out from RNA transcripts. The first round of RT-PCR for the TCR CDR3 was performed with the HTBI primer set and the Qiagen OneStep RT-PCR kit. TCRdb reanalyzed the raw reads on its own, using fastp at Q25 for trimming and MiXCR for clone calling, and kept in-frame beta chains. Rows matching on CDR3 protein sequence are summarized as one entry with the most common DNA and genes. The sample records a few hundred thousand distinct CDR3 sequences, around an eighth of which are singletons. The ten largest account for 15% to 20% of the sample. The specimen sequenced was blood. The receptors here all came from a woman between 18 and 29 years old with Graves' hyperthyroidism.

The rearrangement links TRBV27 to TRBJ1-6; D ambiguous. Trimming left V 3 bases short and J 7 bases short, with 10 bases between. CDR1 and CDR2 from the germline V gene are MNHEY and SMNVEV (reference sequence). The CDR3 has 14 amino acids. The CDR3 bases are TGTGCCAGCAGTTTGGAGACCCTAAATTCACCCCTCCACTTT. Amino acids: CASSLETLNSPLHF.

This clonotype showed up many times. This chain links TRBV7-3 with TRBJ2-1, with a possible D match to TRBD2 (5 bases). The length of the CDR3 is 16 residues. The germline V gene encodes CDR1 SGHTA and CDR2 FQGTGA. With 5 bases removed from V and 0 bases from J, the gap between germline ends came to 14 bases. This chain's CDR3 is CASSQYSASSYNEQFF. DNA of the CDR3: TGTGCCAGCAGCCAATATAGCGCAAGCTCCTACAATGAGCAGTTCTTC. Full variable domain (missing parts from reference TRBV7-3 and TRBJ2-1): GAGVSQTPSNKVTEKGKYVELRCDPISGHTALYWYRQSLGQGPEFLIYFQGTGAADDSGLPNDRFFAVRPEGSVSTLKIQRTERGDSAVYLCASSQYSASSYNEQFFGPGTRLTVL.

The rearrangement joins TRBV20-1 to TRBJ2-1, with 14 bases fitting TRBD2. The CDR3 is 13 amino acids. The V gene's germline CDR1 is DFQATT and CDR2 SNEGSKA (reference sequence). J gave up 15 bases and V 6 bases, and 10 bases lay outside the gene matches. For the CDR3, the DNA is TGCAGTGCGAAGACTAGCGGGAGGGCGGGCCGGTTCTTC. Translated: CSAKTSGRAGRFF.

Written as DNA, the CDR3 is TGTGCCAGCATCGAGGGGGCTGACAATGAGCAGTTCTTC. Its protein product is CASIEGADNEQFF. This chain links TRBV28 with TRBJ2-1; 7 bases map to TRBD1. The junction had 5 bases not matched to a gene; V was cut back by 7 bases and J by 5 bases. Per germline, CDR1 MDHEN and CDR2 SYDVKM. There are 13 residues in the CDR3.

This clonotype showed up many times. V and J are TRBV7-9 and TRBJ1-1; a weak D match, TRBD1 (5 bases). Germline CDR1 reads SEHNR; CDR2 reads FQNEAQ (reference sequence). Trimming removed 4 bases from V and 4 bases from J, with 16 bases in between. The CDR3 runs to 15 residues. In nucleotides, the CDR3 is TGTGCCAGCAGCTATGCCGGGACGGAGAGCACTGAAGCTTTCTTT. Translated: CASSYAGTESTEAFF.

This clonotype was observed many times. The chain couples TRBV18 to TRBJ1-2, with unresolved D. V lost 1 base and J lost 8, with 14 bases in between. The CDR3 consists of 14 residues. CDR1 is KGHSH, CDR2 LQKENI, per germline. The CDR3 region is CASSPLEDSGGYTF. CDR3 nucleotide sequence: TGTGCCAGCTCACCACTCGAGGATTCAGGCGGCTACACCTTC.

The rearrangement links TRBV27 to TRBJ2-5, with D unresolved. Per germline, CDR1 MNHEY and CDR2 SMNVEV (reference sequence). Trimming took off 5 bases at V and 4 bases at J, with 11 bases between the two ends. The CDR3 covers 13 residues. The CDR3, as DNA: TGTGCCAGCAGTAGGCAGCTCAGAGAGACCCAGTACTTC. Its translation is CASSRQLRETQYF.

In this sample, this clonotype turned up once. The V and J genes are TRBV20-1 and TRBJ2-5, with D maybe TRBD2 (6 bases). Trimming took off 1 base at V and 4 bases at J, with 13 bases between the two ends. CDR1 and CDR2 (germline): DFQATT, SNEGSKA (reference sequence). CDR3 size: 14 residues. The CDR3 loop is CSARALSGLETQYF. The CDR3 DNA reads TGCAGTGCTAGAGCATTAAGCGGGCTAGAGACCCAGTACTTC.

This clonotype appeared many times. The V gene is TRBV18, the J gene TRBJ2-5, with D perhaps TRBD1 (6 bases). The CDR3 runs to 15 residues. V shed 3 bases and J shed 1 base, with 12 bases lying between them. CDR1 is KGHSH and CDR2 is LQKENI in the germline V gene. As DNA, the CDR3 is TGTGCCAGCTCACCCGCGGACAGTTTCCAAGAGACCCAGTACTTC. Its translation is CASSPADSFQETQYF.

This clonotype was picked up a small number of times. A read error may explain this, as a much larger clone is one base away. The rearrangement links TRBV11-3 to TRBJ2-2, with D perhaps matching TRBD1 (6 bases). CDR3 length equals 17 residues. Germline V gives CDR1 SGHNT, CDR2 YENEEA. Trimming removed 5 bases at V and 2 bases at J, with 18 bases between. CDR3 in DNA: TGTGCCAGCAGCGTACCCACCGGGACACCTAACACCGGGGAGCTGTTTTTT. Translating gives CASSVPTGTPNTGELFF.

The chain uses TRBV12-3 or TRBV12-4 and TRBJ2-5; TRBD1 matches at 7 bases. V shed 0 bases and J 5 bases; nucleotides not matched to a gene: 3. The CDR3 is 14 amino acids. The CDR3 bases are TGTGCCAGCAGTTTAGCAGGGGGCGACGAGACCCAGTACTTC. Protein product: CASSLAGGDETQYF.

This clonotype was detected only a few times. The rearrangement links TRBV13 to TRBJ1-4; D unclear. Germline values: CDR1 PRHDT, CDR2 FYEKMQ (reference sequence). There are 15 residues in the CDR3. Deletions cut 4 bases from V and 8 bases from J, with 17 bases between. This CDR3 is CASSSRTPGGEKLFF. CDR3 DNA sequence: TGTGCCAGCAGCTCGAGGACCCCGGGAGGGGAAAAACTGTTTTTT.

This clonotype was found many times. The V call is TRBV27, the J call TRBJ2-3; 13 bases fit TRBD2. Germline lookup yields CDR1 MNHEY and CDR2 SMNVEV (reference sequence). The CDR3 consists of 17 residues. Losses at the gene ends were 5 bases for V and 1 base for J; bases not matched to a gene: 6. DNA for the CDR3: TGTGCCAGCAGTCTCCTCGGACTAGCGGGGGGCACAGATACGCAGTATTTT. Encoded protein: CASSLLGLAGGTDTQYF.

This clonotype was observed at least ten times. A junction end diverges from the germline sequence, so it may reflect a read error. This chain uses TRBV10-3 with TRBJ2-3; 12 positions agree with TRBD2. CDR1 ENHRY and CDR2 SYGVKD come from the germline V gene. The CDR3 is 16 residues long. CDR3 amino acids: CAISDLTSGSTDTQYF. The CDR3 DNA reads TGTGCCATCAGTGATTTGACTAGCGGGAGCACGGATACGCAGTATTTT.

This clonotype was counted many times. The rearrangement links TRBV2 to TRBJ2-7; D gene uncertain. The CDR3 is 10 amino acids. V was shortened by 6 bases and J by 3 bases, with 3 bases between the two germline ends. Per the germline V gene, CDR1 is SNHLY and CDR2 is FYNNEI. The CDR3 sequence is CASRYYEQYV. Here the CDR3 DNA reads TGTGCCAGCAGATACTACGAGCAGTACGTC.

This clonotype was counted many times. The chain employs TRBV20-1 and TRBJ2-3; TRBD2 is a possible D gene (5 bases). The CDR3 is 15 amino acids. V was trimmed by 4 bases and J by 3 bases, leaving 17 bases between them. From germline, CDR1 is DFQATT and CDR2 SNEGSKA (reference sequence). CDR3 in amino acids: CSATEREWFTDTQYF. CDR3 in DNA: TGCAGTGCTACCGAGAGGGAATGGTTTACAGATACGCAGTATTTT.